This TCR beta chain was sequenced for a study of long-term antiretroviral therapy in people with HIV. Trimming at V came to 2 bases and at J to 0 bases, leaving 14 bases not matched to a gene. Germline V lookup: CDR1 LNHNV, CDR2 YYDKDF (reference sequence). The CDR3 consists of 19 residues. Run at survey level, the immunoSEQ assay was version v3.0. The table came from immunoSEQ multiplex PCR; TCRdb's copy has only in-frame clones and leaves some out. The sample carries some 28,000 clones, approximately 95% recorded once. The sample was unsorted PBMCs, taken 5.3 years after starting antiretroviral therapy. This receptor was obtained from a man aged 50 to 59 with HIV. The chain carries TRBV15 and TRBJ1-1; the match to TRBD1 covers 8 bases. In nucleotides, the CDR3 is TGTGCCACCAGCAGACCCGGACAGGACAGGGCCTGGATGAACACTGAAGCTTTCTTT. It encodes CATSRPGQDRAWMNTEAFF.